The 13 T cell receptor beta chains below all came from one sample that was sequenced in a study of T cell responses to AZD1222 COVID-19 vaccine. Data came from immunoSEQ multiplex PCR; TCRdb stores just in-frame clones and leaves some out. The repertoire has under 200,000 clones, 92% of them found once; the top ten carry 1.5% to 2%. The material was peripheral blood, obtained on day 0 of AZD1222 vaccination. These receptors were collected from an adult in good health.

Here the CDR3 reads CASSPGGLAGGPLQFF. The DNA for the CDR3 is TGTGCCAGCTCACCCGGGGGACTAGCGGGAGGGCCTCTTCAGTTCTTC. The chain combines TRBV18 with TRBJ2-1, with 16 bases aligning to TRBD2. V lost 3 bases, J lost 13 bases, and 9 bases stayed unmatched. Germline V gene lookup returns CDR1 KGHSH and CDR2 LQKENI. There are 16 residues in the CDR3.

The genes are TRBV6-5 and TRBJ2-1; TRBD2 agrees at 11 bases. The trim removed 4 bases at V and 8 bases at J, leaving 4 bases unmatched. The CDR3 covers 14 residues. Germline CDR1 MNHEY, CDR2 SVGAGI. CDR3 sequence (DNA): TGTGCCAGCAGTTCCCGTAGCGGGAGGGATGAGCAGTTCTTC. Translation gives CASSSRSGRDEQFF.

This clone turned up a few times. This chain links TRBV5-4 with TRBJ2-1; tentative D call: TRBD2 (5 bases). The CDR3 totals 16 residues. The germline V gene encodes CDR1 SGHNT and CDR2 YYREEE (reference sequence). Trimming cost V 0 bases and J 1 base, with 11 bases left between them. CDR3 amino acids: CASSLGGSWSYNEQFF. DNA for the CDR3: TGTGCCAGCAGCTTGGGTGGGAGTTGGTCCTACAATGAGCAGTTCTTC. Full variable domain (remainder filled in from reference TRBV5-4 and TRBJ2-1): ETGVTQSPTHLIKTRGQQVTLRCSSQSGHNTVSWYQQALGQGPQFIFQYYREEENGRGNFPPRFSGLQFPNYSSELNVNALELDDSALYLCASSLGGSWSYNEQFFGPGTRLTVL.

This clone appeared once. The gene calls are TRBV7-2 and TRBJ1-2; 11 bases are a match to TRBD1. The CDR3 runs 17 residues. V gave up 5 bases and J gave up 6 bases; unmatched junction bases: 14. Germline CDR1 SGHTA, CDR2 FQGNSA. CDR3 protein: CASSRLRWTGGNDGYTF. In DNA form, the CDR3 reads TGTGCCAGCAGCCGCTTACGGTGGACAGGGGGCAATGATGGCTACACCTTC.

The J gene is TRBJ2-7, the V gene TRBV18, with D unclear. Germline lookup yields CDR1 KGHSH and CDR2 LQKENI. V lost 5 bases and J 1 base, leaving 9 bases between the germline ends. This CDR3 has 13 amino acids. CDR3 in amino acids: CASSSSASYEQYF. For the CDR3, the DNA is TGTGCCAGCTCATCGTCAGCGTCCTACGAGCAGTACTTC.

The chain has TRBV7-8 and TRBJ2-6; 8 nucleotides agree with TRBD1. The CDR3 consists of 17 residues. V trimming: 3 bases; J trimming: 2 bases; junction bases outside the gene matches: 6. The germline V gene has CDR1 SGHVS and CDR2 FQNEAQ. CDR3 DNA: TGTGCCAGCAGCTTGGGGCAGGGGGCGGCTGGGGCCAACGTCCTGACTTTC. This translates into CASSLGQGAAGANVLTF.

The rearrangement uses TRBV11-2 and TRBJ2-1, with 7 bases identical to TRBD1. Trimming removed 5 bases from V and 1 base from J; junction bases left unmatched: 5. Germline CDR1 reads SGHAT; CDR2 reads FQNNGV. CDR3 length: 15 residues. Written as DNA, the CDR3 is TGTGCCAGCAGCAGGGGGACAGCTTCCTACAATGAGCAGTTCTTC. Translation: CASSRGTASYNEQFF.

The chain links TRBV11-1 to TRBJ2-3; D possibly corresponds to TRBD2 (5 bases). CDR3 length equals 12 residues. Trimming shortened V by 4 bases and J by 3 bases, and 5 bases separated the two germline ends. Germline CDR1 reads SGHAT; CDR2 reads FQDESV (reference sequence). The CDR3 bases are TGTGCCAGCAGCTCGGGAACAGATACGCAGTATTTT. Amino acids: CASSSGTDTQYF.

The genes are TRBV18 and TRBJ1-4; no reliable D call. Trimming stripped 5 bases from V and 3 bases from J, with 10 bases between. The CDR3 has 14 residues. The germline V gene has CDR1 KGHSH and CDR2 LQKENI. CDR3 DNA: TGTGCCAGCTCAACTCCGGGTGCTAATGAAAAACTGTTTTTT. This codes for CASSTPGANEKLFF.

The V and J genes are TRBV20-1 and TRBJ2-5; no reliable D call. The CDR3 covers 11 residues. Germline V CDR1 and CDR2: DFQATT, SNEGSKA (reference sequence). V was pared by 8 bases and J by 4 bases, with 11 bases between. The DNA for the CDR3 is TGCAGTCCCGGACGGCCAGAGACCCAGTACTTC. This sequence encodes CSPGRPETQYF.

The genes are TRBV12-5 and TRBJ1-3; 9 bases match TRBD1. The CDR3 runs 15 residues. The germline CDR1 and CDR2 sequences are LGHNT and FRNRAP. Trimming removed 6 bases from V and 4 bases from J; junction bases left unmatched: 7. The CDR3 sequence is CASGPQGAAGNTIYF. The CDR3 nucleotides are TGTGCTAGTGGACCACAGGGGGCGGCCGGAAACACCATATATTTT.

The chain recombines TRBV7-9 with TRBJ2-3, with TRBD2 as a possible D gene (7 bases). The CDR3 covers 17 residues. The germline gives CDR1 SEHNR, CDR2 FQNEAQ (reference sequence). V shed 5 bases and J shed 4 bases, with 22 bases lying between them. The CDR3: CASSPFGGGGFPDTQYF. For the CDR3, the DNA is TGTGCCAGCAGCCCATTTGGGGGGGGCGGGTTCCCAGATACGCAGTATTTT.

The chain uses TRBV19 and TRBJ1-5; D is uncertain. This CDR3 contains 15 residues. Germline assignment: CDR1 LNHDA and CDR2 SQIVND (reference sequence). The germline V and J ends were trimmed by 3 bases and 2 bases, with 11 bases remaining between them. The CDR3 reads CASSILDMGNQPQHF. CDR3 DNA: TGTGCCAGTAGTATTCTTGACATGGGCAATCAGCCCCAGCATTTT.